Listed below are T cell receptor beta chains from one sample, sequenced in a study of PD-L1 blockade in urothelial cancer. The method was immunoSEQ multiplex PCR; TCRdb's version includes in-frame clones alone and lacks a portion of them. The sample contains over 45,000 clones, 70% to 90% of which appear only once. Specimen: PBMCs, collected around atezolizumab (anti-PD-L1) treatment. Receptors originate from a man aged 55-75 years with urothelial cancer. The conserved cysteine and the conserved F or W are not part of the CDR3 here. Each record gives: CDR3 protein, V gene.

ASSTQKDRVSPGELF | TRBV28
ATGREGRNEQF | TRBV15
ASSIDLAGVGDNEQF | TRBV19
ASSLARENNEQF | TRBV7-2
ASRRAGAGGNTIY | TRBV27
ASSVHFPGTSARTDTQY | TRBV6-1
ASSPQRGGSSYEQY | TRBV18
SVDTGANGELF | TRBV29-1
ASSRIGSGQPSTDTQY | TRBV5-1
ASSRPGQGNTEAF | TRBV28
ASSFSGGSNEQF | TRBV5-1
ASSLVSSSYEQY | TRBV6-1
ASADGRGFEKLF | TRBV5-1
ASSRDLPTSGRDYEQY | TRBV11-2
ASSEGRRQF | TRBV6-4